The entry below gives a single T cell receptor (beta chain) sequence along with its context. No antigen is known for it. One base away lies a much larger clone, so this may be a sequencing read error. The listed sequencing device is Illumina HiSeq 2000. Multiplex PCR amplification was used to generate the TCR beta chain libraries. The amplified TCR beta chain products were analyzed by high-throughput sequencing. TCRdb redid the processing of the public reads, applying fastp at Q25 and MiXCR, and retained in-frame beta chains. All rows with the same CDR3 protein become a single entry with the most common DNA and genes. A total of approximately 230,000 distinct CDR3 sequences appear in this sample, 34% of them only once. The top ten hold 3.6% of the sample. Lymph node samples came from the axillary draining lymph nodes of breast cancer patients. V drops 0 bases and J drops 9 bases, leaving 6 bases in between. The germline V gene specifies ENHRY as CDR1 and SYGVKD as CDR2. The CDR3 holds 11 amino acids from the cysteine to the phenylalanine. Only the CDR3 DNA is retained, 33 bases long and in frame from the first base.

These data are taken from a study of breast tumors, draining lymph nodes, adjacent tissues (dated by TCRdb to 2016 to 2017). About the full investigation: In breast cancer patients, the study compared the TCR beta repertoires of tumor, adjacent nontumor tissue and axillary lymph nodes. The study was designed to assess the relationships and possible T-cell exchange between tumor, surrounding tissue and draining lymph node repertoires in human breast cancer. The research as a whole found: The conclusion that tumor T cells originate in lymph nodes was presented as consistent with a hypothesis rather than as directly demonstrated. The data were judged consistent with most tumor T cells deriving from the lymph node and then expanding within tumor tissue. Tumors showed preferential V and J gene usage, and their T-cell repertoire diversity fell below that of lymph nodes yet above that of nontumor tissue. The similarity between tumor and nontumor tissue repertoires was significantly greater in luminal-like breast cancer than in basal-like breast cancer.

The chain couples TRBV10-3 to TRBJ2-7; TRBD2 could be the D gene, as 6 bases match. The TCR comes from a female donor with breast cancer. Some clones in this sample may be carry-over from other donors' samples. The specimen was axillary lymph node tissue. The nucleotide sequence is TGTGCCATCAGTGAGTCGGGAGGGCAGTACTTC. It encodes CAISESGGQYF.